These T cell receptor beta chains were read from a single sample in a study of human T cells and chemical hapten exposure. TCRdb fed the RACE reads into MiXCR, producing one record per CDR3 protein. The sample gives tens of thousands of distinct CDR3 sequences, more than 7.5% of which show up once; approximately 9.9% is in the top ten. The input for sequencing was whole blood, taken in connection with sensitization to the hapten diphenylcyclopropenone (DPC). These receptors were taken from a man in his forties with alopecia areata. Some clones in this sample may be carry-over from other donors' samples. Each CDR3 is given with its conserved first and last residue. Fields, in order: J gene, V gene, CDR3 protein.

>TRBJ2-1|TRBV5-6
CASSLTSGTGHEQFF
>TRBJ2-7|TRBV28
CASSPVDRYEQYF
>TRBJ2-7|TRBV5-1
CASRKVAANYEQYF
>TRBJ2-1|TRBV20-1
CSAPRGGSYNEQFF
>TRBJ2-7|TRBV28
CASSLQTYEQYF
>TRBJ1-6|TRBV28
CASIQGVRGSPLHF
>TRBJ2-2|TRBV6-2/TRBV6-3
CASRPTGAHTGELFF
>TRBJ2-7|TRBV28
CASTPSQSYEQYF
>TRBJ2-1|TRBV9
CASSVGQGFGHEQFF
>TRBJ2-7|TRBV6-5
CASRLTRRDEQYF
>TRBJ1-2|TRBV5-1
CASSLDVGWSYGYTF
>TRBJ2-7|TRBV5-1
CASRPTGSSYEQYF